Presented here are 28 T cell receptor beta chains from one specimen sequenced in a study of T cell repertoires in cytomegalovirus infection (dated by TCRdb to between 2019 and 2020). Sequencing instrument: Illumina HiSeq 1500. The raw public data were reprocessed by TCRdb itself: fastp quality trimming at Q25, MiXCR clonotype calling, in-frame beta chains only. Rows are combined by CDR3 protein, so each entry shows the most common genes and DNA. The sample includes more than 200,000 distinct CDR3 sequences, with 8% to 9.5% observed a single time. The ten most abundant clones make up less than 15% of the sample. Sequenced material: PBMCs. All receptors derive from a human donor in good health (CMV status not recorded). Some clones in this sample may be carry-over from other donors' samples.

In this sample, this clonotype turned up many times. The rearrangement links TRBV7-3 to TRBJ2-7, with D possibly being TRBD1 (6 bases). V was clipped by 10 bases and J by 3 bases, with 16 bases between them. The length of the CDR3 is 13 residues. Germline assignment: CDR1 SGHTA and CDR2 FQGTGA. The CDR3 DNA reads TGTGCCACCGGGTCGGGACACTTCTACGAGCAGTACTTC. Amino acid sequence: CATGSGHFYEQYF.

There are many counts of this clonotype. The gene calls are TRBV2 and TRBJ1-1; possible D gene TRBD1, 6 bases. CDR3 length: 12 residues. The germline V gene encodes CDR1 SNHLY and CDR2 FYNNEI. V lost 5 bases and J 4 bases, leaving 8 bases between the germline ends. The CDR3 reads CASSTGFTEAFF. CDR3 coding DNA: TGTGCCAGCAGTACAGGGTTCACTGAAGCTTTCTTT.

In its sample, this clonotype was seen a few times. The chain carries TRBV28 and TRBJ1-2; D uncertain. CDR1 and CDR2 (germline): MDHEN, SYDVKM. The CDR3 sequence is 12 residues long. V lost 6 bases and J lost 3, with 8 bases in between. CDR3 nucleotide sequence: TGTGCCAGCAGACCAGAGTACTATGGCTACACCTTC. Translating it yields CASRPEYYGYTF.

DNA of the CDR3: TGCAGTGCTGTAATTTCAGCTAACTATGGCTACACCTTC. Protein sequence: CSAVISANYGYTF. The chain combines TRBV20-1 with TRBJ1-2; D ambiguous. The CDR3 covers 13 residues. Germline CDR1 reads DFQATT; CDR2 reads SNEGSKA (reference sequence). Between the trimmed V and J ends, which lost 5 bases and 0 bases, there was a span of 10 bases.

This clonotype was detected only a few times. The chain is built from TRBV19 and TRBJ1-5; D gene unclear. Germline CDR1 reads LNHDA; CDR2 reads SQIVND (reference sequence). There are 14 residues in the CDR3. The ends were cut back, 6 bases at V and 2 bases at J, with 11 bases in the middle. The CDR3 reads CASSSGFGNQPQHF. The CDR3 DNA reads TGTGCCAGTAGCTCAGGTTTCGGCAATCAGCCCCAGCATTTT.

This clonotype was seen repeatedly, ten times or more. The chain recombines TRBV28 with TRBJ2-1; 7 bases align to TRBD2. The CDR3 runs to 15 residues. Looked up from germline, CDR1 is MDHEN and CDR2 is SYDVKM. Losses at the gene ends were 5 bases for V and 2 bases for J; bases not matched to a gene: 6. Written as DNA, the CDR3 is TGTGCCAGCAGTCCTCCCACTAGCGCCTACAATGAGCAGTTCTTC. It is translated as CASSPPTSAYNEQFF. The full variable domain, rest sourced from reference TRBV28 and TRBJ2-1, is DVKVTQSSRYLVKRTGEKVFLECVQDMDHENMFWYRQDPGLGLRLIYFSYDVKMKEKGDIPEGYSVSREKKERFSLILESASTNQTSMYLCASSPPTSAYNEQFFGPGTRLTVL.

J is TRBJ1-4 and V is TRBV5-1; a weak D match, TRBD1 (5 bases). V lost 3 bases to trimming and J lost 5 bases, with 11 bases between them. The CDR3 is 14 residues long. Germline CDR1 reads SGHRS; CDR2 reads YFSETQ. In nucleotides, the CDR3 is TGCGCCAGCAGCTGGGACGCGTGGAATGAAAAACTGTTTTTT. Protein sequence: CASSWDAWNEKLFF.

This clonotype has at least ten counts. This chain connects TRBV6-2 or TRBV6-3 to TRBJ2-1; D tentatively reads TRBD1 or TRBD2 (6 bases each). The CDR3 covers 16 residues. Germline CDR1 and CDR2: MNHEY and SVGEGT. V lost 7 bases to trimming and J lost 4 bases, with 20 bases between them. The CDR3 bases are TGTGCCAGCACCCCGAGGGGGGAGCGGGTGTACAATGAGCAGTTCTTC. It specifies CASTPRGERVYNEQFF.

This clonotype was detected many times. V is TRBV7-2 and J is TRBJ2-7; no clear D gene. Germline lookup yields CDR1 SGHTA and CDR2 FQGNSA. Trimming took off 0 bases at V and 6 bases at J, with 6 bases between the two ends. The CDR3 spans 12 residues. CDR3 DNA: TGTGCCAGCAGCTTAGCTCGCGCCGAGCAGTACTTC. Its translation: CASSLARAEQYF.

This chain joins TRBV29-1 and TRBJ1-6; D might be TRBD1 (6 bases). The ends were cut back, 5 bases at V and 5 bases at J, with 10 bases in the middle. The CDR3 has 13 amino acids. CDR1 and CDR2 from the germline V gene are SQVTM and ANQGSEA. The CDR3 coding sequence is TGCAGCGTTACCCAGGGGAATAATTCACCCCTCCACTTT. Its protein product is CSVTQGNNSPLHF.

This clonotype was counted at least ten times. The chain joins TRBV10-1 to TRBJ1-1, with D perhaps matching TRBD1 (5 bases). Germline V gives CDR1 WNHNN, CDR2 SYGVQD (reference sequence). V gave up 0 bases and J gave up 4 bases, with 9 bases separating them. The CDR3 sequence is 14 residues long. CDR3 protein: CASSESGVLTEAFF. CDR3 nucleotides: TGCGCCAGCAGTGAGTCAGGGGTTCTCACTGAAGCTTTCTTT.

The V gene is TRBV20-1, the J gene TRBJ1-2; D unresolved. The CDR3 covers 11 residues. The V end was cut by 3 bases, the J end by 5 bases, with 7 bases between. Looked up from germline, CDR1 is DFQATT and CDR2 is SNEGSKA (reference sequence). CDR3 DNA: TGCAGTGCTAGGGGCCGATATGGCTACACCTTC. It codes for CSARGRYGYTF.

A few counts support this clonotype. The chain links TRBV7-8 to TRBJ2-3; TRBD2 is a possible D gene (5 bases). The V end lost 10 bases, the J end lost 2 bases, and 16 bases lay between the germline ends. Germline values: CDR1 SGHVS, CDR2 FQNEAQ. The CDR3 is 14 residues long. CDR3 in amino acids: CATARETSTDTQYF. CDR3 DNA: TGTGCCACCGCGAGGGAGACCTCCACAGATACGCAGTATTTT.

This clonotype showed up just a few times. The chain has TRBV3-1 and TRBJ1-5; D gene unclear. There are 13 residues in the CDR3. The germline V and J ends were trimmed by 4 bases and 7 bases, with 11 bases remaining between them. The germline gives CDR1 LGHDT, CDR2 YNNKEL (reference sequence). CDR3 in amino acids: CASSPRFGQPQHF. For the CDR3, the DNA is TGTGCCAGCAGCCCCAGATTCGGCCAGCCCCAGCATTTT.

V gene TRBV2 combines with J gene TRBJ2-2; either TRBD1 or TRBD2 may supply D (5 bases each). This CDR3 comprises 15 residues. Per the germline V gene, CDR1 is SNHLY and CDR2 is FYNNEI. V was shortened by 6 bases and J by 2 bases, with 13 bases between the two germline ends. The CDR3 here is CASRGVRSNTGELFF. For the CDR3, the DNA is TGTGCCAGCAGGGGGGTCCGATCAAACACCGGGGAGCTGTTTTTT.

A few counts support this clonotype. V and J are TRBV5-1 and TRBJ2-3, with TRBD2 identical over 15 bases. CDR3 length: 18 amino acids. Germline V gene sequence: CDR1 SGHRS, CDR2 YFSETQ. J lost 9 bases, V lost 0 bases, and 11 bases had no gene match. This CDR3 reads CASSLAGTSGGSWRTQYF. DNA of the CDR3: TGCGCCAGCAGCTTGGCAGGGACTAGCGGGGGGTCGTGGCGGACGCAGTATTTT.

The chain links TRBV20-1 to TRBJ1-1, with D unclear. Trimming pared 5 bases from V and 1 base from J, leaving 14 bases between. The CDR3 totals 14 residues. The germline CDR1 and CDR2 sequences are DFQATT and SNEGSKA (reference sequence). The CDR3 sequence: CSALPPGSNTEAFF. In nucleotides, the CDR3 is TGCAGTGCTTTGCCTCCGGGGTCGAACACTGAAGCTTTCTTT.

This clonotype was seen a handful of times. This chain uses TRBV4-1 with TRBJ2-7; D perhaps matches TRBD1 (6 bases). The CDR3 totals 14 residues. Germline V gene lookup returns CDR1 MGHRA and CDR2 YSYEKL. Trimming stripped 1 base from V and 6 bases from J, with 13 bases between. The CDR3 DNA reads as TGCGCCAGCAGCCAAGGGGACAACGTCCTCGAGCAGTACTTC. Translation gives CASSQGDNVLEQYF.

This clonotype was found many times. J is TRBJ2-1 and V is TRBV7-6, with TRBD2 matching 14 bases. The CDR3 consists of 17 residues. J lost 4 bases, V lost 5 bases, and 7 bases had no gene match. CDR1 and CDR2 from the germline V gene are SGHVS and FNYEAQ. CDR3: CASSPGTSGSFYNEQFF. For the CDR3, the DNA is TGTGCCAGCAGCCCTGGGACTAGCGGGAGTTTTTACAATGAGCAGTTCTTC.

Many counts were recorded for this clonotype. This chain joins TRBV7-2 and TRBJ2-5; possible D gene TRBD1, 5 bases. Trimming stripped 3 bases from V and 7 bases from J, with 6 bases between. The germline CDR1 and CDR2 sequences are SGHTA and FQGNSA. The CDR3 sequence is 11 residues long. The CDR3 region has the DNA TGTGCCAGCAGCTTTACAGGGACCCAGTACTTC. This gives the protein CASSFTGTQYF.

In its sample, this clonotype was seen many times. The chain couples TRBV20-1 to TRBJ2-7, with 9 bases aligning to TRBD1. This CDR3 has 15 amino acids. CDR1 DFQATT and CDR2 SNEGSKA come from the germline V gene (reference sequence). J gave up 1 base and V 6 bases, and 10 bases lay outside the gene matches. CDR3 DNA: TGCAGTGCCTCCGGGACAGGGCCTTCGTCCTACGAGCAGTACTTC. This encodes CSASGTGPSSYEQYF.

This clonotype was seen ten or more times. The V gene is TRBV7-2, the J gene TRBJ2-5; D unclear. Deletions cut 5 bases from V and 1 base from J, with 8 bases between. The CDR3 sequence is 13 residues long. Germline V gene data show CDR1 as SGHTA and CDR2 as FQGNSA. The CDR3 region has the DNA TGTGCCAGCAGCCCTCCACCCCAAGAGACCCAGTACTTC. Translated: CASSPPPQETQYF.

Many counts were recorded for this clonotype. The rearrangement links TRBV28 to TRBJ1-5; D call uncertain. The CDR3 spans 14 residues. In germline, CDR1 is MDHEN, CDR2 SYDVKM. V lost 2 bases to trimming and J lost 6 bases, with 11 bases between them. The DNA for the CDR3 is TGTGCCAGCAGTTTAAGTGGGTCCCCTCAGCCCCAGCATTTT. Translation gives CASSLSGSPQPQHF.

This clonotype occurred many times. The chain employs TRBV15 and TRBJ1-1; D uncertain. The germline V gene has CDR1 LNHNV and CDR2 YYDKDF (reference sequence). This CDR3 has 16 residues. Trimming left V 0 bases short and J 5 bases short, with 16 bases between. The CDR3 spells CATSRDGQPSRTEAFF. The CDR3 DNA is TGTGCCACCAGCAGAGATGGCCAGCCAAGTCGGACTGAAGCTTTCTTT.

This clonotype was observed at least ten times. The chain carries TRBV7-2 and TRBJ2-5; D is undetermined. The CDR3 loop spans 11 amino acids. Trimming left V 7 bases short and J 5 bases short, with 8 bases between. Germline V gene data show CDR1 as SGHTA and CDR2 as FQGNSA. CDR3 in amino acids: CASTTAETQYF. The CDR3 DNA follows: TGTGCCAGCACCACGGCGGAGACCCAGTACTTC.

This clonotype was observed many times. The chain carries TRBV6-1 and TRBJ1-5; TRBD1 matches 12 bases. CDR1 and CDR2 from the germline V gene are MNHNS and SASEGT. Germline trimming cut 4 bases from V and 6 bases from J; bases unmatched to any gene: 10. This CDR3 has 17 amino acids. This CDR3 reads CASSADPGTGGGQPQHF. The CDR3 DNA is TGTGCCAGCAGTGCCGATCCCGGGACAGGGGGCGGTCAGCCCCAGCATTTT.

At least ten counts were recorded for this clonotype. The rearrangement joins TRBV30 to TRBJ1-1, with TRBD1 as a possible D gene (6 bases). Per the germline V gene, CDR1 is GTSNPN and CDR2 is SVGIG (reference sequence). With 3 bases removed from V and 6 bases from J, the gap between germline ends came to 17 bases. CDR3 length: 14 amino acids. The CDR3 DNA is TGTGCCTGGAGCCACCGGGGGCCTCGGGCTGAAGCTTTCTTT. Translated, it gives CAWSHRGPRAEAFF.

A single count supports this clonotype. The gene calls are TRBV5-1 and TRBJ1-4; D is perhaps TRBD1 (6 bases). V was cut by 0 bases and J by 0 bases, with 21 bases left in between. Germline V gene lookup returns CDR1 SGHRS and CDR2 YFSETQ. The CDR3 spans 20 residues. The CDR3 sequence is CASSLALDSKALATNEKLFF. CDR3 bases: TGCGCCAGCAGCTTGGCTTTGGACAGCAAAGCCCTAGCAACTAATGAAAAACTGTTTTTT.